Listed below are T cell receptor beta chains from one sample, sequenced in a study of T cells after somatic rescue of genetic block. Repertoires were generated with immunoSEQ multiplex PCR, while TCRdb's copy carries only in-frame clones and drops some. The table includes roughly 11,000 clones, around 71% detected once. The sample was peripheral blood mononuclear cells (PBMCs). The receptors were sampled from a boy younger than 18. Each CDR3 is given with its conserved first and last residue. A D gene is named only where the DNA matches it firmly. Clone size is given for some rows only: seen once, a few or many times, or a class if the clone is expanded.

j_call d_call clone_size cdr3_length v_call cdr3_nt cdr3_aa
TRBJ1-2 - - 15 TRBV10-3 TGTGCCATCAGTGAAACAGCCCTTATTAACTATGGCTACACCTTC CAISETALINYGYTF
TRBJ2-7 TRBD1 - 14 TRBV6-5 TGTGCCAGCAGTTACACGCAGGGGGCCTACGAGCAGTACTTC CASSYTQGAYEQYF
TRBJ1-6 - few 15 TRBV6-1 TGTGCCAGCAGTGACGGGGAGGGGGAGAATTCACCCCTCCACTTT CASSDGEGENSPLHF
TRBJ2-7 - - 15 TRBV11-1 TGTGCCAGCAGCTTATCTGACAGGATATTATACGAGCAGTACTTC CASSLSDRILYEQYF
TRBJ1-5 - - 13 TRBV28 TGTGCCAGCAGTTTAAGATCTATTCAGCCCCAGCATTTT CASSLRSIQPQHF
TRBJ2-1 TRBD2 - 15 TRBV2 TGTGCCAGCGAAAAGGGACTAGCAATATACAATGAGCAGTTCTTC CASEKGLAIYNEQFF
TRBJ2-2 - - 15 TRBV5-1 TGCGCCAGCAGCTTGACGGGGGAGAACACCGGGGAGCTGTTTTTT CASSLTGENTGELFF
TRBJ1-2 - - 14 TRBV10-3 TGTGCCATCAGTGATAAGACAGCTAACTATGGCTACACCTTC CAISDKTANYGYTF
TRBJ2-7 - - 17 TRBV27 TGTGCCAGCAGTTTAACGGGCCTCCGGGAGTCTACCTACGAGCAGTACTTC CASSLTGLRESTYEQYF
TRBJ2-1 TRBD2 - 16 TRBV10-3 TGTGCCATCAGTGAGTGGGGGGGGGAACCCTACAATGAGCAGTTCTTC CAISEWGGEPYNEQFF